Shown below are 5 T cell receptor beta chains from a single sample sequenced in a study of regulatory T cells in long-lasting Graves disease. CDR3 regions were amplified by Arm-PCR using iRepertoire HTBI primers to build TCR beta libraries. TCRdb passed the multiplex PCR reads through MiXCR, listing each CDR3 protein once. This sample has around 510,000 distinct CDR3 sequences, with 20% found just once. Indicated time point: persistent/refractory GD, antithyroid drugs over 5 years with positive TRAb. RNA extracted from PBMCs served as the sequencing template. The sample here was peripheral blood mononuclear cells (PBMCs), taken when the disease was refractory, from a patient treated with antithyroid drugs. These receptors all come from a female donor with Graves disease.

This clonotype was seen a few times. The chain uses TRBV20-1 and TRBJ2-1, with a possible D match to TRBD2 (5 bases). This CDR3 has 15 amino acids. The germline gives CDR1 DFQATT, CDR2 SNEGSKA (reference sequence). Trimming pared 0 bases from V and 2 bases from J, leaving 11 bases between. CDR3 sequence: CSARDPGKTYNEQFF. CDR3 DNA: TGCAGTGCTAGAGATCCGGGGAAAACCTACAATGAGCAGTTCTTC.

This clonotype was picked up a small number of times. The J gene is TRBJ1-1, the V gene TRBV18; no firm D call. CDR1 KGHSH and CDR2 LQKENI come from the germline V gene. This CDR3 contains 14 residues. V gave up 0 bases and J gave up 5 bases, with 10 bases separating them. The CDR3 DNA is TGTGCCAGCTCACCACCCGTCCCCGGGACTGAAGCTTTCTTT. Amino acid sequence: CASSPPVPGTEAFF.

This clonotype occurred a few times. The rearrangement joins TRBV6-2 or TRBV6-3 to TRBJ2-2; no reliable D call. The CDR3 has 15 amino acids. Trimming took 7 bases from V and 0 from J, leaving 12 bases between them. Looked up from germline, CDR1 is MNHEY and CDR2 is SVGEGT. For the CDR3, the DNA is TGTGCCAGCATTACAGCGCCGTCGAACACCGGGGAGCTGTTTTTT. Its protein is CASITAPSNTGELFF.

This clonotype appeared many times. The CDR3 loop is CSARGGETQYF. The CDR3 bases are TGCAGTGCTAGAGGGGGGGAGACCCAGTACTTC. The chain employs TRBV20-1 and TRBJ2-5; tentatively, D is TRBD1 or TRBD2 (5 bases each). V lost 1 base and J 5 bases, leaving 5 bases between the germline ends. The CDR3 spans 11 residues. Germline-derived CDR1 and CDR2 are DFQATT and SNEGSKA (reference sequence).

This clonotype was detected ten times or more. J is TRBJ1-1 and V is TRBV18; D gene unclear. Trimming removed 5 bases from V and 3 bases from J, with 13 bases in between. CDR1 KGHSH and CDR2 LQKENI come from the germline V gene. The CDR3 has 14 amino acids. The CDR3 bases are TGTGCCAGCTCATCAATAACAGCGGACACTGAAGCTTTCTTT. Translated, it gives CASSSITADTEAFF.